The 14 T cell receptor beta chains below all came from one sample that was sequenced in a study of T cell repertoires in cytomegalovirus infection. Each CDR3 protein gets one entry after TCRdb re-called the reads with MiXCR. The sample includes 180,000 or so distinct CDR3 sequences, about a sixth of them seen just once. Material: CD8+ T cells from PBMCs. These receptors were obtained from a human donor in good health (CMV status not recorded). Some clones in this sample may be carry-over from other donors' samples.

The chain combines TRBV13 with TRBJ2-2; D perhaps matches TRBD1 (7 bases). This CDR3 region has 15 residues. Trimming pared 5 bases from V and 5 bases from J, leaving 15 bases between. From germline, CDR1 is PRHDT and CDR2 FYEKMQ (reference sequence). CDR3 in amino acids: CASSLRGERTGELFF. DNA for the CDR3: TGTGCCAGCAGCCTCAGGGGGGAACGTACCGGGGAGCTGTTTTTT.

The CDR3 is CASRGTANEQYF. The DNA of the CDR3 is TGTGCCAGCAGAGGGACAGCAAACGAGCAGTACTTC. V is TRBV2 and J is TRBJ2-7, with 7 bases fitting TRBD1. Germline trimming cut 6 bases from V and 5 bases from J; bases unmatched to any gene: 4. CDR1 is SNHLY, CDR2 FYNNEI, per germline. The length of the CDR3 is 12 residues.

This clonotype was detected only a few times. J is TRBJ2-7 and V is TRBV13; D not certain. The CDR3 is 15 residues long. The germline V and J ends were trimmed by 1 base and 4 bases, with 14 bases remaining between them. Per the germline V gene, CDR1 is PRHDT and CDR2 is FYEKMQ (reference sequence). The CDR3 DNA follows: TGTGCCAGCAGCTTAGAAGGGTTCGGCCAGTACGAGCAGTACTTC. Translating it yields CASSLEGFGQYEQYF.

This sequence joins TRBV6-2 or TRBV6-3 and TRBJ1-6; D is unresolved. Trimming removed 8 bases at V and 9 bases at J, with 14 bases between. The CDR3 runs to 13 residues. Germline CDR1 and CDR2: MNHEY and SVGEGT. In DNA form, the CDR3 reads TGTGCCAGCCTCCAAGGCAGCACTTCACCCCTCCACTTT. It codes for CASLQGSTSPLHF.

This clonotype was observed a few times. This chain joins TRBV7-2 and TRBJ2-3, with 8 bases lining up with TRBD2. The CDR3 extends over 15 amino acids. CDR1 and CDR2 (germline): SGHTA, FQGNSA. Unmatched junction bases numbered 3, after V lost 4 bases and J lost 0 bases. Written as DNA, the CDR3 is TGTGCCAGCAGCTACCTAGCGGGTAGCACAGATACGCAGTATTTT. Translated, it gives CASSYLAGSTDTQYF.

This chain connects TRBV20-1 to TRBJ2-7; D gene unclear. Per germline, CDR1 DFQATT and CDR2 SNEGSKA (reference sequence). CDR3 length equals 15 residues. The ends were cut back, 2 bases at V and 3 bases at J, with 17 bases in the middle. The CDR3 region is CSARWESRPFYEQYF. CDR3 sequence (DNA): TGCAGTGCTAGATGGGAATCTAGACCTTTCTACGAGCAGTACTTC.

This clonotype has a handful of counts. The gene calls are TRBV29-1 and TRBJ2-1; TRBD1 matches 9 bases. CDR3 size: 16 residues. Germline values: CDR1 SQVTM, CDR2 ANQGSEA. J was trimmed by 6 bases and V by 6 bases; bases with no gene match: 15. The CDR3 is CSVRRVGQGIGNEQFF. The CDR3 region has the DNA TGCAGCGTGAGGCGGGTCGGACAGGGGATAGGCAATGAGCAGTTCTTC.

Worth noting for this clonotype: This clone may be a read error of a much larger clone one base away. The chain employs TRBV19 and TRBJ1-1; TRBD1 aligns across 8 bases. CDR3 length: 15 amino acids. Germline loops: CDR1 LNHDA, CDR2 SQIVND (reference sequence). In DNA, the CDR3 is TGTGACAGTAGTATTTCAACAGGGGGGCGGCCTGAAGCTTTCTTT. It specifies CDSSISTGGRPEAFF.

The sample holds a few counts of this clonotype. The rearrangement links TRBV4-1 to TRBJ2-7; D may be TRBD2 (5 bases). Trimming pared 3 bases from V and 2 bases from J, leaving 14 bases between. Germline-derived CDR1 and CDR2 are MGHRA and YSYEKL. The CDR3 covers 15 residues. CDR3 loop: CASSQKGLSTYEQYF. The CDR3 DNA reads as TGCGCCAGCAGCCAGAAAGGACTGAGCACCTACGAGCAGTACTTC.

This clonotype was observed a few times. This rearrangement joins TRBV5-8 to TRBJ2-1, with unresolved D. Germline values: CDR1 SGHTS, CDR2 YDEGEE. Trimming left V 0 bases short and J 7 bases short, with 5 bases between. The CDR3 is 12 residues long. The CDR3 DNA follows: TGTGCCAGCAGCTTGGCCAGGAATGAGCAGTTCTTC. Its protein is CASSLARNEQFF. Drawing the rest from reference TRBV5-8 and TRBJ2-1, the complete variable domain is EAGVTQSPTHLIKTRGQQATLRCSPISGHTSVYWYQQALGLGLQFLLWYDEGEERNRGNFPPRFSGRQFPNYSSELNVNALELEDSALYLCASSLARNEQFFGPGTRLTVL.

V is TRBV29-1 and J is TRBJ2-3; 7 nucleotides match TRBD2. The CDR3 length is 14 residues. Germline CDR1 reads SQVTM; CDR2 reads ANQGSEA. V gave up 2 bases and J gave up 6 bases; unmatched junction bases: 8. This CDR3 reads CSVETSAAEDTQYF. For the CDR3, the DNA is TGCAGCGTTGAAACTAGCGCCGCTGAGGATACGCAGTATTTT.

CDR3 sequence (DNA): TGTGCCATCAGTGGTGCAGAATACGACACTGAAGCTTTCTTT. Amino acid sequence: CAISGAEYDTEAFF. This sequence joins TRBV10-3 and TRBJ1-1; no clear D gene. The length of the CDR3 is 14 residues. Germline CDR1 is ENHRY and CDR2 is SYGVKD. Trimming cost V 4 bases and J 3 bases, with 12 bases left between them.

This clonotype occurred a few times. The chain joins TRBV12-3 or TRBV12-4 to TRBJ1-2; D possibly corresponds to TRBD1 (6 bases). There are 16 residues in the CDR3. Trimming cost V 2 bases and J 2 bases, with 15 bases left between them. The chain's CDR3 is CASSLIGTSRNYGYTF. The CDR3 DNA reads TGTGCCAGCAGTTTAATAGGGACATCGCGCAACTATGGCTACACCTTC.

This clonotype was counted only a few times. CDR3 loop: CASSLWQRGDKNIQYF. In DNA form, the CDR3 reads TGTGCCAGCAGTTTATGGCAGAGGGGAGACAAAAACATTCAGTACTTC. The genes are TRBV12-3 or TRBV12-4 and TRBJ2-4; D is tentatively TRBD1 or TRBD2 (5 bases each). V lost 2 bases, J lost 3 bases, and 14 bases lay in between. This CDR3 has 16 amino acids.